The 25 T cell receptor beta chains below all came from one sample that was sequenced in a study of T and B cells in COVID-19 patients. Each TRB amplification used roughly 220-550 ng of genomic DNA from blood. BIOMED2 TRB-A/B primer pools were used in multiplex TRB PCR. MiXCR was run by TCRdb on the multiplex PCR reads, yielding one entry per CDR3 protein. The sample shows 20,000 or so distinct CDR3 sequences, about 31% of them seen only once. The specimen sequenced was blood. The receptors originated from a human donor who had recovered from COVID-19.

A remark on this clonotype: One junction end disagrees with the germline gene, perhaps due to a read error. The genes are TRBV5-5 and TRBJ2-4, with 7 bases that match TRBD1. This CDR3 is 13 amino acids long. CDR1 SGHKS and CDR2 YYEKEE come from the germline V gene (reference sequence). CDR3: CASSSDRKNIQYF. CDR3 coding DNA: TGCGCCAGCAGCTCGGACAGGAAAAACATTCAGTACTTC.

There are many counts of this clonotype. CDR3 region: CASTDPGRGQGNQPQHF. The CDR3 coding sequence is TGTGCCAGTACCGACCCCGGCCGGGGACAGGGGAATCAGCCCCAGCATTTT. The chain has TRBV19 and TRBJ1-5, with 10 nucleotides matching TRBD1. Germline lookup yields CDR1 LNHDA and CDR2 SQIVND (reference sequence). The CDR3 covers 17 residues. With 7 bases clipped from V and 4 bases from J, the junction kept 13 bases outside the gene matches.

V usage is TRBV4-2 and J usage is TRBJ2-5, with a weak D call TRBD1 (5 bases). The V end lost 4 bases, the J end lost 3 bases, and 12 bases lay between the germline ends. Germline V gene data show CDR1 as LGHNA and CDR2 as YNFKEQ. CDR3 length equals 14 residues. This chain's CDR3 is CASSPQKGKETQYF. The CDR3 DNA follows: TGTGCCAGCAGCCCTCAAAAGGGGAAAGAGACCCAGTACTTC.

The table lists this clonotype with a few counts. The rearrangement joins TRBV19 to TRBJ1-5; 8 nucleotides agree with TRBD1. The CDR3 consists of 16 residues. Germline assignment: CDR1 LNHDA and CDR2 SQIVND (reference sequence). The V segment lost 1 base and the J segment 7 bases; nucleotides outside the gene matches: 9. CDR3 residues: CASSIGTGFFGQPQHF. Written as DNA, the CDR3 is TGTGCCAGTAGTATAGGGACAGGGTTTTTCGGACAGCCCCAGCATTTT. The full variable domain, completed using reference TRBV19 and TRBJ1-5, is DGGITQSPKYLFRKEGQNVTLSCEQNLNHDAMYWYRQDPGQGLRLIYYSQIVNDFQKGDIAEGYSVSREKKESFPLTVTSAQKNPTAFYLCASSIGTGFFGQPQHFGDGTRLSIL.

This sequence joins TRBV15 and TRBJ1-5; D is undetermined. Trimming shortened V by 5 bases and J by 5 bases, and 19 bases separated the two germline ends. Per the germline V gene, CDR1 is LNHNV and CDR2 is YYDKDF (reference sequence). The CDR3 extends over 16 amino acids. This chain's CDR3 is CATSGNTGSEDQPQHF. As DNA, the CDR3 is TGTGCCACCAGCGGGAACACCGGATCAGAGGATCAGCCCCAGCATTTT.

This clonotype was observed once. One end of the junction fails to match germline, which may point to a read error. This sequence joins TRBV5-5 and TRBJ2-1, with D tentatively TRBD2 (6 bases). This CDR3 spans 19 amino acids. The germline V gene encodes CDR1 SGHKS and CDR2 YYEKEE (reference sequence). The CDR3 region has the DNA TGCGCCAGCAGCACCCTCGGAGGGGACGCTCGGGGTGGCTACAATGAGCAGTTCTTC. It specifies CASSTLGGDARGGYNEQFF. The full variable domain, rest sourced from reference TRBV5-5 and TRBJ2-1, is DAGVTQSPTHLIKTRGQQVTLRCSPISGHKSVSWYQQVLGQGPQFIFQYYEKEERGRGNFPDRFSARQFPNYSSELNVNALLLGDSALYLCASSTLGGDARGGYNEQFFGPGTRLTVL.

The rearrangement links TRBV20-1 to TRBJ1-1; D unclear. V lost 3 bases and J lost 0, with 11 bases in between. Germline CDR1 and CDR2: DFQATT and SNEGSKA (reference sequence). The CDR3 runs 14 residues. The DNA of the CDR3 is TGCAGTGCTAGCCCTCAACCCATGAACACTGAAGCTTTCTTT. It yields the protein CSASPQPMNTEAFF.

At least ten counts were recorded for this clonotype. The genes are TRBV30 and TRBJ2-7, with a weak D call TRBD1 (7 bases). Per the germline V gene, CDR1 is GTSNPN and CDR2 is SVGIG (reference sequence). V lost 0 bases to trimming and J lost 2 bases, with 14 bases between them. The CDR3 length is 15 residues. The CDR3 region is CAWSVRRGRAYEQYF. The CDR3 coding sequence is TGTGCCTGGAGTGTACGGAGGGGGCGTGCCTACGAGCAGTACTTC.

In regard to this clonotype: This clone may be a read error of a much larger clone one base away. The genes are TRBV6-1 and TRBJ2-1; D possibly corresponds to TRBD2 (5 bases). This CDR3 is built from 13 residues. Germline V CDR1 and CDR2: MNHNS, SASEGT. V lost 0 bases, J lost 9 bases, and 9 bases lay in between. The CDR3 loop is CASSEARGLEQFF. For the CDR3, the DNA is TGTGCCAGCAGTGAAGCGAGAGGGCTTGAGCAGTTCTTC.

This clonotype was counted between two and nine times. This chain joins TRBV10-3 and TRBJ1-2, with 7 bases that match TRBD1. This CDR3 is built from 11 residues. J was trimmed by 12 bases and V by 3 bases; bases with no gene match: 4. Germline lookup yields CDR1 ENHRY and CDR2 SYGVKD. This chain's CDR3 is CAISEKGANTF. The DNA of the CDR3 is TGTGCCATCAGTGAAAAGGGGGCAAACACCTTC.

Relative to its sample, this clonotype is medium-sized. V and J are TRBV19 and TRBJ2-1; D gene unclear. The V end lost 8 bases, the J end lost 7 bases, and 6 bases lay between the germline ends. In germline, CDR1 is LNHDA, CDR2 SQIVND (reference sequence). The CDR3 totals 10 residues. The CDR3 bases are TGTGCCAGTTCGAAGAATGAGCAGTTCTTC. Protein: CASSKNEQFF.

This clonotype occurred many times. The V call is TRBV30, the J call TRBJ1-2, with D possibly being TRBD1 (5 bases). Germline V gives CDR1 GTSNPN, CDR2 SVGIG (reference sequence). V was clipped by 0 bases and J by 3 bases, with 11 bases between them. This CDR3 comprises 14 residues. Written as DNA, the CDR3 is TGTGCCTGGAGTGTACGCGCCAGGGACTATGGCTACACCTTC. This sequence encodes CAWSVRARDYGYTF.

The CDR3 coding sequence is TGTGCCTGGAGTGCCAAATCGGGGGGCGGCTCACCCCTCCACTTT. This sequence encodes CAWSAKSGGGSPLHF. This rearrangement joins TRBV30 to TRBJ1-6; a weak D match, TRBD1 (6 bases). Between the trimmed V and J ends, which lost 1 base and 10 bases, there was a span of 17 bases. From germline, CDR1 is GTSNPN and CDR2 SVGIG (reference sequence). This CDR3 contains 15 residues.

This clonotype was detected ten times or more. This chain uses TRBV11-3 with TRBJ1-1; weak D call: TRBD1 (6 bases). This CDR3 is built from 13 residues. CDR1 and CDR2 (germline): SGHNT, YENEEA. V lost 1 base, J lost 6 bases, and 9 bases lay in between. The DNA of the CDR3 is TGTGCCAGCAGCTTAGGGGGGCCCGCTGAAGCTTTCTTT. Residues: CASSLGGPAEAFF. Together with reference TRBV11-3 and TRBJ1-1, the CDR3 gives the full variable domain: EAGVVQSPRYKIIEKKQPVAFWCNPISGHNTLYWYLQNLGQGPELLIRYENEEAVDDSQLPKDRFSAERLKGVDSTLKIQPAELGDSAVYLCASSLGGPAEAFFGQGTRLTVV.

J is TRBJ2-2 and V is TRBV29-1, with 11 nucleotides matching TRBD1. CDR1 SQVTM and CDR2 ANQGSEA come from the germline V gene. The CDR3 spans 13 residues. V lost 4 bases to trimming and J lost 7 bases; unmatched junction nucleotides: 2. This CDR3 is CSVAGTGGGELFF. The DNA of the CDR3 is TGCAGCGTTGCCGGGACAGGGGGCGGGGAGCTGTTTTTT.

The chain recombines TRBV11-3 with TRBJ2-6; TRBD1 matches 8 bases. The V segment lost 7 bases and the J segment 0 bases; nucleotides outside the gene matches: 11. In germline, CDR1 is SGHNT, CDR2 YENEEA. The CDR3 loop spans 18 amino acids. CDR3 protein: CASKRQGAPDSGANVLTF. As DNA, the CDR3 is TGTGCCAGCAAGAGGCAGGGGGCACCTGACTCTGGGGCCAACGTCCTGACTTTC.

The rearrangement links TRBV7-9 to TRBJ1-1; D call uncertain. The V end was cut by 4 bases, the J end by 0 bases, with 18 bases between. The CDR3 is 17 amino acids. Per the germline V gene, CDR1 is SEHNR and CDR2 is FQNEAQ (reference sequence). CDR3 residues: CASSSRGGTNMNTEAFF. The CDR3 DNA reads TGTGCCAGCAGCTCCCGAGGTGGTACCAACATGAACACTGAAGCTTTCTTT.

This chain links TRBV30 with TRBJ1-5, with unresolved D. There are 14 residues in the CDR3. The V end was cut by 0 bases, the J end by 7 bases, with 13 bases between. Germline assignment: CDR1 GTSNPN and CDR2 SVGIG (reference sequence). The CDR3 nucleotides read TGTGCCTGGAGTGTACTTGGCATCGGCCAGCCCCAGCATTTT. This encodes CAWSVLGIGQPQHF. The full variable domain, completed using reference TRBV30 and TRBJ1-5, is SQTIHQWPATLVQPVGSPLSLECTVEGTSNPNLYWYRQAAGRGLQLLFYSVGIGQISSEVPQNLSASRPQDRQFILSSKKLLLSDSGFYLCAWSVLGIGQPQHFGDGTRLSIL.

The CDR3 here is CATSETGDYYGYTF. The CDR3 DNA reads TGTGCCACCAGTGAAACAGGCGATTACTATGGCTACACCTTC. The V and J genes are TRBV24-1 and TRBJ1-2, with D tentatively TRBD1 (5 bases). V was pared by 4 bases and J by 3 bases, with 11 bases between. In germline, CDR1 is KGHDR, CDR2 SFDVKD. This CDR3 spans 14 amino acids.

This clonotype was observed a few times. The chain links TRBV6-5 to TRBJ2-5; D assignment may be TRBD1 or TRBD2 (5 bases each). Germline V lookup: CDR1 MNHEY, CDR2 SVGAGI. Trimming cost V 8 bases and J 5 bases, with 21 bases left between them. The CDR3 loop spans 15 amino acids. The CDR3, as DNA: TGTGCCAGCGGGGCAGGGACGGCCCAAGGGGAGACCCAGTACTTC. It is translated as CASGAGTAQGETQYF.

V and J are TRBV6-2 or TRBV6-3 and TRBJ2-2, with 13 bases lining up with TRBD2. This CDR3 has 16 residues. The V gene's germline CDR1 is MNHEY and CDR2 SVGEGT. V shed 5 bases, J shed 3 bases, and the junction held 3 bases outside the gene matches. CDR3 coding DNA: TGTGCCAGCAGTGACGGACTAGCGGGGGACACCGGGGAGCTGTTTTTT. It encodes CASSDGLAGDTGELFF.

Sample share makes this clonotype medium-sized. The chain combines TRBV19 with TRBJ2-5; tentatively, D is TRBD1 (6 bases). The CDR3 spans 13 residues. Trimming took off 6 bases at V and 3 bases at J, with 11 bases between the two ends. CDR1 and CDR2 (germline): LNHDA, SQIVND (reference sequence). DNA of the CDR3: TGTGCCAGTAGCGGGGACATCGAAGAGACCCAGTACTTC. This gives the protein CASSGDIEETQYF.

This clonotype has only a few counts. The J gene is TRBJ2-5, the V gene TRBV6-1, with 12 bases matching TRBD2. Germline assignment: CDR1 MNHNS and CDR2 SASEGT. The CDR3 loop spans 15 amino acids. Trimming removed 4 bases from V and 5 bases from J; junction bases left unmatched: 5. The CDR3 DNA reads as TGTGCCAGCAGTGCTAGCGGGGGGGCTCGGGAGACCCAGTACTTC. It encodes CASSASGGARETQYF.

This clonotype is labeled as medium-sized. The chain employs TRBV19 and TRBJ2-2; the D is unclear. The CDR3 has 16 amino acids. V lost 4 bases and J 1 base, leaving 13 bases between the germline ends. Germline CDR1 LNHDA, CDR2 SQIVND (reference sequence). Here the CDR3 DNA reads TGTGCCAGTAGTACCCCCCTTTACGGGAACACCGGGGAGCTGTTTTTT. Protein: CASSTPLYGNTGELFF. The whole variable domain, remainder taken from reference TRBV19 and TRBJ2-2, is DGGITQSPKYLFRKEGQNVTLSCEQNLNHDAMYWYRQDPGQGLRLIYYSQIVNDFQKGDIAEGYSVSREKKESFPLTVTSAQKNPTAFYLCASSTPLYGNTGELFFGEGSRLTVL.

This chain joins TRBV12-3 or TRBV12-4 and TRBJ2-5, with 7 bases aligning to TRBD1. The length of the CDR3 is 14 residues. The V gene end was trimmed by 4 bases and the J gene end by 4 bases; junction bases not matched to a gene: 6. The CDR3, as DNA: TGTGCCAGCAGTTCTCAAGGGACAGCAGAGACCCAGTACTTC. Protein product: CASSSQGTAETQYF.